In its sample, the clone carrying this TCR beta chain was seen many times. TCRdb used MiXCR to reprocess the RT-PCR reads, holding one entry per CDR3 protein. The repertoire consists of more than 600,000 distinct CDR3 sequences, with around 14% occurring once and the leading ten covering 3% to 4.5%. Germline lookup yields CDR1 DFQATT and CDR2 SNEGSKA (reference sequence). This CDR3 is built from 14 residues. V lost 1 base and J lost 2; bases outside the gene matches: 2. The sequenced material came from memory CD4+ T cells from blood. This receptor was taken from a female donor in good health, serving as a healthy control. The V and J genes are TRBV20-1 and TRBJ2-5, with 9 nucleotides matching TRBD2. The CDR3 is CSARATSGQETQYF. As DNA, the CDR3 is TGCAGTGCTAGAGCGACTAGCGGACAAGAGACCCAGTACTTC.